This is a list of T cell receptor beta chains from one sample in a study of blood T cell repertoires in COVID-19. Clones were read by immunoSEQ multiplex PCR, and TCRdb kept only the in-frame ones, dropping some. Counted here are approximately 670,000 clones, about 87% occurring once; the ten biggest clones make up under 0.3%. Sequenced sample: peripheral blood. These receptor sequences come from a woman aged 18-29 years with acute or convalescent COVID-19. Each CDR3 is given with its conserved first and last residue. The D gene is left open where the match is weak. Part of the rows lack a size; the others show once, few, many or a class for expanded clones.

CDR3 protein: CASSFGDRVYGYTF
CDR3 DNA: TGTGCCAGCAGCTTCGGGGACAGGGTCTATGGCTACACCTTC
J gene: TRBJ1-2
D gene: TRBD1
clone size: NA
V gene: TRBV7-9

CDR3 protein: CASSQSGGDYEQYF
CDR3 DNA: TGTGCCAGCAGCCAGTCCGGGGGGGACTACGAGCAGTACTTC
J gene: TRBJ2-7
D gene: TRBD2
clone size: NA
V gene: TRBV3-1/TRBV3-2

CDR3 protein: CASSRRVNEQFF
CDR3 DNA: TGTGCCAGCAGCCGCAGGGTCAATGAGCAGTTCTTC
J gene: TRBJ2-1
D gene: NA
clone size: NA
V gene: TRBV14

CDR3 protein: CASSPIAGGVGKLFF
CDR3 DNA: TGCGCCAGCAGCCCGATCGCGGGAGGTGTCGGAAAACTGTTTTTT
J gene: TRBJ1-4
D gene: NA
clone size: NA
V gene: TRBV5-1

CDR3 protein: CASAMARGFLQPQHF
CDR3 DNA: TGTGCCAGTGCTATGGCCAGAGGGTTCCTTCAGCCCCAGCATTTT
J gene: TRBJ1-5
D gene: NA
clone size: few
V gene: TRBV19

CDR3 protein: CASSQPMGTPYNEQFF
CDR3 DNA: TGCGCCAGCAGCCAGCCTATGGGGACTCCGTACAATGAGCAGTTCTTC
J gene: TRBJ2-1
D gene: NA
clone size: NA
V gene: TRBV4-1

CDR3 protein: CASSDLATLNTEAFF
CDR3 DNA: TGTGCCAGCAGTGATTTAGCTACCTTGAACACTGAAGCTTTCTTT
J gene: TRBJ1-1
D gene: NA
clone size: few
V gene: TRBV25-1

CDR3 protein: CASSPPDRTNTGELFF
CDR3 DNA: TGTGCCAGCAGCCCCCCGGACAGAACGAACACCGGGGAGCTGTTTTTT
J gene: TRBJ2-2
D gene: NA
clone size: NA
V gene: TRBV3-1/TRBV3-2

CDR3 protein: CASSAVGAPNEQYF
CDR3 DNA: TGTGCCAGCAGTGCGGTAGGGGCGCCTAACGAGCAGTACTTC
J gene: TRBJ2-7
D gene: NA
clone size: NA
V gene: TRBV2

CDR3 protein: CASCRDSSYNEQFF
CDR3 DNA: TGTGCCAGCTGCAGGGACAGCTCCTACAATGAGCAGTTCTTC
J gene: TRBJ2-1
D gene: TRBD1
clone size: once
V gene: TRBV5-5

CDR3 protein: CASSLSGGLGANVLTF
CDR3 DNA: TGTGCCAGCAGCCTTAGCGGGGGTCTGGGGGCCAACGTCCTGACTTTC
J gene: TRBJ2-6
D gene: TRBD2
clone size: NA
V gene: TRBV11-2

CDR3 protein: CATSRGGYTEAFF
CDR3 DNA: TGTGCCACCTCAAGGGGGGGTTACACTGAAGCTTTCTTT
J gene: TRBJ1-1
D gene: NA
clone size: NA
V gene: TRBV2

CDR3 protein: CASSFEGRGTEAFF
CDR3 DNA: TGTGCCAGCAGCTTCGAGGGGCGGGGGACTGAAGCTTTCTTT
J gene: TRBJ1-1
D gene: NA
clone size: NA
V gene: TRBV7-9

CDR3 protein: CASSFGTGEGNTIYF
CDR3 DNA: TGTGCCAGCAGCTTCGGGACAGGGGAGGGAAACACCATATATTTT
J gene: TRBJ1-3
D gene: TRBD1
clone size: NA
V gene: TRBV13

CDR3 protein: CAWSVSRGSSYEQYF
CDR3 DNA: TGTGCCTGGAGTGTTAGTCGGGGGAGCTCCTACGAGCAGTACTTC
J gene: TRBJ2-7
D gene: NA
clone size: NA
V gene: TRBV30

CDR3 protein: CASSYRSGTPGSPLHF
CDR3 DNA: TGTGCCAGCAGTTACCGTTCCGGGACACCGGGGTCACCCCTCCACTTT
J gene: TRBJ1-6
D gene: NA
clone size: NA
V gene: TRBV6-5

CDR3 protein: CASSDPTGGYGYTF
CDR3 DNA: TGTGCCAGCAGTGACCCGACAGGGGGGTATGGCTACACCTTC
J gene: TRBJ1-2
D gene: TRBD1
clone size: NA
V gene: TRBV25-1

CDR3 protein: CASSKDGRDTEAFF
CDR3 DNA: TGTGCCAGCAGCAAAGACGGCAGGGACACTGAAGCTTTCTTT
J gene: TRBJ1-1
D gene: NA
clone size: few
V gene: TRBV21-1

CDR3 protein: CASSLPGTGNTIYF
CDR3 DNA: TGCGCCAGCAGCTTGCCAGGGACTGGAAACACCATATATTTT
J gene: TRBJ1-3
D gene: NA
clone size: NA
V gene: TRBV5-1

CDR3 protein: CAWLRGNTEAFF
CDR3 DNA: TGTGCCTGGTTACGGGGGAACACTGAAGCTTTCTTT
J gene: TRBJ1-1
D gene: NA
clone size: NA
V gene: TRBV30

CDR3 protein: CASSRLVTDTQYF
CDR3 DNA: TGTGCCAGCAGTAGACTAGTTACAGATACGCAGTATTTT
J gene: TRBJ2-3
D gene: NA
clone size: NA
V gene: TRBV12-3/TRBV12-4

CDR3 protein: CAWTKGVPSGNTIYF
CDR3 DNA: TGTGCCTGGACAAAGGGGGTCCCCTCTGGAAACACCATATATTTT
J gene: TRBJ1-3
D gene: NA
clone size: NA
V gene: TRBV30

CDR3 protein: CASSPSGYSYNEQFF
CDR3 DNA: TGCGCCAGCAGCCCCAGCGGGTACTCCTACAATGAGCAGTTCTTC
J gene: TRBJ2-1
D gene: NA
clone size: NA
V gene: TRBV4-1

CDR3 protein: CASSEHPDTNEKLFF
CDR3 DNA: TGTGCCAGCAGCGAACACCCTGATACTAATGAAAAACTGTTTTTT
J gene: TRBJ1-4
D gene: NA
clone size: NA
V gene: TRBV9

CDR3 protein: CASGVYRGTVYEQYF
CDR3 DNA: TGTGCCAGCGGCGTTTACAGGGGCACCGTCTACGAGCAGTACTTC
J gene: TRBJ2-7
D gene: TRBD1
clone size: NA
V gene: TRBV27

CDR3 protein: CASSVLGGELFF
CDR3 DNA: TGTGCCAGCAGTGTCCTCGGCGGGGAGCTGTTTTTT
J gene: TRBJ2-2
D gene: NA
clone size: NA
V gene: TRBV2

CDR3 protein: CASSLGSGAKNIQYF
CDR3 DNA: TGCGCCAGCAGCTTGGGCAGCGGGGCCAAAAACATTCAGTACTTC
J gene: TRBJ2-4
D gene: NA
clone size: NA
V gene: TRBV5-1

CDR3 protein: CASSAAGQGTYEQYF
CDR3 DNA: TGTGCCAGTAGTGCTGCGGGACAGGGGACCTACGAGCAGTACTTC
J gene: TRBJ2-7
D gene: TRBD1
clone size: NA
V gene: TRBV19

CDR3 protein: CASSPILAGGEYF
CDR3 DNA: TGTGCCAGCAGCCCTATACTAGCGGGGGGGGAGTACTTC
J gene: TRBJ2-7
D gene: TRBD2
clone size: NA
V gene: TRBV28

CDR3 protein: CATSSRTGDYGYTF
CDR3 DNA: TGTGCCACCAGCAGCCGGACGGGAGACTATGGCTACACCTTC
J gene: TRBJ1-2
D gene: NA
clone size: NA
V gene: TRBV15

CDR3 protein: CAWSASLDYEQYF
CDR3 DNA: TGTGCCTGGAGCGCCTCCTTAGACTACGAGCAGTACTTC
J gene: TRBJ2-7
D gene: NA
clone size: NA
V gene: TRBV30

CDR3 protein: CASSQGQTRLAGRYEQYF
CDR3 DNA: TGCGCCAGCAGCCAAGGACAGACACGACTAGCGGGAAGGTACGAGCAGTACTTC
J gene: TRBJ2-7
D gene: TRBD2
clone size: few
V gene: TRBV4-1

CDR3 protein: CATSAGQLFSGNTIYF
CDR3 DNA: TGTGCCACCTCGGCGGGACAGTTGTTCTCTGGAAACACCATATATTTT
J gene: TRBJ1-3
D gene: TRBD1
clone size: NA
V gene: TRBV10-3

CDR3 protein: CASSLVPGRTYEQYF
CDR3 DNA: TGCGCCAGCAGCTTGGTGCCGGGGAGGACCTACGAGCAGTACTTC
J gene: TRBJ2-7
D gene: NA
clone size: NA
V gene: TRBV5-1

CDR3 protein: CSASLRPGYTEAFF
CDR3 DNA: TGCAGTGCTAGTTTAAGACCGGGGTACACTGAAGCTTTCTTT
J gene: TRBJ1-1
D gene: NA
clone size: NA
V gene: TRBV20-1

CDR3 protein: CAGHYNMREKLFF
CDR3 DNA: TGTGCCGGACACTACAATATGAGGGAAAAACTGTTTTTT
J gene: TRBJ1-4
D gene: NA
clone size: NA
V gene: TRBV30

CDR3 protein: CSASGKGYTF
CDR3 DNA: TGCAGTGCTAGCGGGAAAGGCTACACCTTC
J gene: TRBJ1-2
D gene: NA
clone size: NA
V gene: TRBV20-1

CDR3 protein: CASTRALNTEAFF
CDR3 DNA: TGTGCCAGCACCAGGGCCCTGAACACTGAAGCTTTCTTT
J gene: TRBJ1-1
D gene: NA
clone size: NA
V gene: TRBV12-3/TRBV12-4

CDR3 protein: CASSLEQGLHYGYTF
CDR3 DNA: TGTGCCAGCAGCTTGGAGCAGGGCCTCCACTATGGCTACACCTTC
J gene: TRBJ1-2
D gene: NA
clone size: NA
V gene: TRBV11-2

CDR3 protein: CASSVVEVAGTDTQYF
CDR3 DNA: TGTGCCAGCAGCGTAGTAGAAGTTGCGGGCACAGATACGCAGTATTTT
J gene: TRBJ2-3
D gene: NA
clone size: few
V gene: TRBV9

CDR3 protein: CASSRWQGAFSNQPQHF
CDR3 DNA: TGTGCCAGCAGTCGGTGGCAGGGGGCGTTTAGCAATCAGCCCCAGCATTTT
J gene: TRBJ1-5
D gene: TRBD1
clone size: NA
V gene: TRBV6-4

CDR3 protein: CASSLLFVAARSTDTQYF
CDR3 DNA: TGTGCCAGCAGCCTCCTCTTCGTAGCAGCCCGTAGCACAGATACGCAGTATTTT
J gene: TRBJ2-3
D gene: NA
clone size: NA
V gene: TRBV7-2

CDR3 protein: CASSTRNRGDYGYTF
CDR3 DNA: TGTGCCAGCAGCACCCGAAACAGGGGCGACTATGGCTACACCTTC
J gene: TRBJ1-2
D gene: TRBD1
clone size: NA
V gene: TRBV9

CDR3 protein: CASSLRGGLNYGYTF
CDR3 DNA: TGTGCCAGCAGTCTCCGCGGAGGACTGAACTATGGCTACACCTTC
J gene: TRBJ1-2
D gene: NA
clone size: NA
V gene: TRBV11-2

CDR3 protein: CASRDRQGVYGYTF
CDR3 DNA: TGTGCCAGCAGGGACCGACAGGGGGTCTATGGCTACACCTTC
J gene: TRBJ1-2
D gene: TRBD1
clone size: NA
V gene: TRBV27

CDR3 protein: CASSPGHYEQYF
CDR3 DNA: TGTGCCAGCAGTCCAGGGCATTACGAGCAGTACTTC
J gene: TRBJ2-7
D gene: NA
clone size: NA
V gene: TRBV12-3/TRBV12-4

CDR3 protein: CSVVAAGGDLNSDTQYF
CDR3 DNA: TGCAGCGTTGTGGCAGCGGGGGGGGATCTTAATTCAGATACGCAGTATTTT
J gene: TRBJ2-3
D gene: TRBD2
clone size: NA
V gene: TRBV29-1